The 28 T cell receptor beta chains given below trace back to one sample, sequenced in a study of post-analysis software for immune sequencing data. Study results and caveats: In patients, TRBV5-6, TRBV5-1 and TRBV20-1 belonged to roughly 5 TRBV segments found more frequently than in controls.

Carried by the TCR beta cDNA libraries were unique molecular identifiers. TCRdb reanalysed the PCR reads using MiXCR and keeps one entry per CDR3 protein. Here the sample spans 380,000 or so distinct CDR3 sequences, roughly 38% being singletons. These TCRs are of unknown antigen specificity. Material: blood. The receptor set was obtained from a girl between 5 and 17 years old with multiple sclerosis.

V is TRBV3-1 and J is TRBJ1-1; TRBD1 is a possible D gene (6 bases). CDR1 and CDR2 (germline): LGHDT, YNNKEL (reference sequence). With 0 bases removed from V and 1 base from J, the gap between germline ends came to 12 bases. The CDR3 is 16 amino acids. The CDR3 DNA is TGTGCCAGCAGCCAAGATGGCGGGGGCGCGAACACTGAAGCTTTCTTT. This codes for CASSQDGGGANTEAFF.

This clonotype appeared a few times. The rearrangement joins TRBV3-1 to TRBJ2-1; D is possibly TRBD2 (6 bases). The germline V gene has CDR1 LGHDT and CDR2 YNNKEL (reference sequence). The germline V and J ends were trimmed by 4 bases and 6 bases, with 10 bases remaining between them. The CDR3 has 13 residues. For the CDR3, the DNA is TGTGCCAGCAGCCTGACTAGAATCAATGAGCAGTTCTTC. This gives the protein CASSLTRINEQFF.

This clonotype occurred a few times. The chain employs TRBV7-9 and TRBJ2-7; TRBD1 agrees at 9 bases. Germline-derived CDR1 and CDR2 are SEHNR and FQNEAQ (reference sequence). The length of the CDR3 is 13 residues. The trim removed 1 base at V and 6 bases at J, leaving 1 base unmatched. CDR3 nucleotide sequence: TGTGCCAGCAGCTTAGGGGACAGGGCCGAGCAGTACTTC. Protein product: CASSLGDRAEQYF. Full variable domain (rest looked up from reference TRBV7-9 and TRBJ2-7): DTGVSQNPRHKITKRGQNVTFRCDPISEHNRLYWYRQTLGQGPEFLTYFQNEAQLEKSRLLSDRFSAERPKGSFSTLEIQRTEQGDSAMYLCASSLGDRAEQYFGPGTRLTVT.

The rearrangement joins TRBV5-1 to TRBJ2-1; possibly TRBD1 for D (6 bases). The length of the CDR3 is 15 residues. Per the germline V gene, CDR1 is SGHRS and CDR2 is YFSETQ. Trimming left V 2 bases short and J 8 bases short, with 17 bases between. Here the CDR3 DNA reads TGCGCCAGCAGCTTCGCCCAACGGACAGCCGATGAGCAGTTCTTC. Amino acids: CASSFAQRTADEQFF.

The CDR3 sequence is CASSLAAQGTSGTTDTQYF. In DNA form, the CDR3 reads TGCGCCAGCAGCTTGGCGGCCCAGGGGACTAGCGGGACCACAGATACGCAGTATTTT. This rearrangement joins TRBV5-1 to TRBJ2-3, with 13 bases lining up with TRBD2. The CDR3 extends over 19 amino acids. V lost 0 bases, J lost 2 bases, and 9 bases stayed unmatched. CDR1 is SGHRS, CDR2 YFSETQ, per germline.

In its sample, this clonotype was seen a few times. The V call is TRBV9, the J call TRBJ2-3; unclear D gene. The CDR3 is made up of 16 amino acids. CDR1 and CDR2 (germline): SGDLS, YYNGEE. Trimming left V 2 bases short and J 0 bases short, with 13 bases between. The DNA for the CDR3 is TGTGCCAGCAGCGTTTCTACGGGCACTAGCACAGATACGCAGTATTTT. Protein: CASSVSTGTSTDTQYF.

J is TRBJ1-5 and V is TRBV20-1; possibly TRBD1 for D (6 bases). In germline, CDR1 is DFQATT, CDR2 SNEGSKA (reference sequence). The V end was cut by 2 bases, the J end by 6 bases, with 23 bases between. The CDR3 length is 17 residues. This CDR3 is CSARSNKGGGVSQPQHF. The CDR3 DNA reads TGCAGTGCTAGATCGAACAAAGGGGGAGGGGTTAGTCAGCCCCAGCATTTT.

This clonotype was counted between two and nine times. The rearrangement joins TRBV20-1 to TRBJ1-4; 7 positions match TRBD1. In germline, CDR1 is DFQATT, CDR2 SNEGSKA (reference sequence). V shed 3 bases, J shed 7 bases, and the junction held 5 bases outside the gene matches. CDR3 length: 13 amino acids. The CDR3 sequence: CSASLRGTEKLFF. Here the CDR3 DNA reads TGCAGTGCTAGCCTCAGGGGGACTGAAAAACTGTTTTTT.

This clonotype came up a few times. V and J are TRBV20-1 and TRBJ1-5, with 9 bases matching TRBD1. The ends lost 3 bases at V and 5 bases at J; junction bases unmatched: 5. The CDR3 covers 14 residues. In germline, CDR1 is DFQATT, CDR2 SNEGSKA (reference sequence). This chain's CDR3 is CSASEWTGDQPQHF. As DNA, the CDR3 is TGCAGTGCTAGCGAATGGACAGGGGATCAGCCCCAGCATTTT.

The CDR3, as DNA: TGTGCCAGCTCGGCGACCTTCGGGACAAGTATTAACTATGGCTACACCTTC. It translates to CASSATFGTSINYGYTF. The V call is TRBV18, the J call TRBJ1-2; tentatively, D is TRBD1 (6 bases). CDR1 is KGHSH, CDR2 LQKENI, per germline. The CDR3 loop spans 17 amino acids. Deletions cut 6 bases from V and 1 base from J, with 21 bases between.

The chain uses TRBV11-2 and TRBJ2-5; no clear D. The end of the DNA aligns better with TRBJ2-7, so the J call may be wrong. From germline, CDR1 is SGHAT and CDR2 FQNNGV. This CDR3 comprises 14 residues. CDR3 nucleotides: TGTGCCAGCACCCTGTCCTACCCGGGTTACGAGCAGTACTTC. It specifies CASTLSYPGYEQYF.

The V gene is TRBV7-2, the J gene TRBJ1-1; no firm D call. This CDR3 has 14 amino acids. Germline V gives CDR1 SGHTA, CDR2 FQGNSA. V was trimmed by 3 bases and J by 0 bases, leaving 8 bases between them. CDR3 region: CASSFPGLNTEAFF. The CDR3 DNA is TGTGCCAGCAGCTTTCCCGGACTGAACACTGAAGCTTTCTTT.

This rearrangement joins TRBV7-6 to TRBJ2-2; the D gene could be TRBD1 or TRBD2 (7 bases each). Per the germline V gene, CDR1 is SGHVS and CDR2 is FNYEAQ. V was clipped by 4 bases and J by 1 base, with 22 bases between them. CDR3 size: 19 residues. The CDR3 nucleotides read TGTGCCAGCAGCTCGGAGTCGAGGGGGCGCGGGAGGAACACCGGGGAGCTGTTTTTT. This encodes CASSSESRGRGRNTGELFF.

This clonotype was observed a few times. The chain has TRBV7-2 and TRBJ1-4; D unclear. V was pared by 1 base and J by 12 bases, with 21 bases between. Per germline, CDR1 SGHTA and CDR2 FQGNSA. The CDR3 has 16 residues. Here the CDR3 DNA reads TGTGCCAGCAGCTTAGATGCTAGCCAAAGTGGCGGGGAACTGTTTTTT. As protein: CASSLDASQSGGELFF.

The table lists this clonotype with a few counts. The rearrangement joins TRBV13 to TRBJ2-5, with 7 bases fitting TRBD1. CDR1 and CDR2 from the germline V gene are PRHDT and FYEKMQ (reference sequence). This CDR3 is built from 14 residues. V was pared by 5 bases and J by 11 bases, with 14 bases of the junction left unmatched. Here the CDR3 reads CASSPGQTYNEQYF. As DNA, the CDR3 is TGTGCCAGCAGCCCGGGACAGACCTACAATGAGCAGTACTTC.

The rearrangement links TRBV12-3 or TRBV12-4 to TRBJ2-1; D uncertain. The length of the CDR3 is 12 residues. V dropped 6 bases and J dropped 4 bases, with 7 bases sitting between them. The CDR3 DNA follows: TGTGCCAGCAGGGAAGGTTACAATGAGCAGTTCTTC. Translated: CASREGYNEQFF.

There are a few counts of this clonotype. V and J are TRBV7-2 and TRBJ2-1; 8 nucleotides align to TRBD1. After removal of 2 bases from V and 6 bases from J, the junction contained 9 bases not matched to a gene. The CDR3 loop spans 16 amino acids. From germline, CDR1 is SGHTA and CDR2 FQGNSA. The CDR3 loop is CASSLPGWGQVNEQFF. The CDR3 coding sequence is TGTGCCAGCAGCTTACCTGGTTGGGGACAGGTCAATGAGCAGTTCTTC.

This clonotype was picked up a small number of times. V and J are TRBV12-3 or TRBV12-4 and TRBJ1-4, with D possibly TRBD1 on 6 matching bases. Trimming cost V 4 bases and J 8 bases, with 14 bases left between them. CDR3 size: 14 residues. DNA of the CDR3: TGTGCCAGCAGTTGGGACCAGGGGCAGGAAAAACTGTTTTTT. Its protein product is CASSWDQGQEKLFF.

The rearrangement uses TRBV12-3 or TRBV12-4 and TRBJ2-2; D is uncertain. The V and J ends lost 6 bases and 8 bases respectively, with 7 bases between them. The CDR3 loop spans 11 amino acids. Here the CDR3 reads CASRWNGELFF. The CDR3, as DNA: TGTGCCAGCAGGTGGAATGGGGAGCTGTTTTTT.

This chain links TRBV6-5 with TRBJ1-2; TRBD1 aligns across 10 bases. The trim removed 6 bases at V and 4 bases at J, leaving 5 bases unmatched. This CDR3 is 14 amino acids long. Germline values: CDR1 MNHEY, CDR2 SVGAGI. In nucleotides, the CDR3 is TGTGCCAGCAGGCTGGGACAGGGGACCTATGGCTACACCTTC. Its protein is CASRLGQGTYGYTF.

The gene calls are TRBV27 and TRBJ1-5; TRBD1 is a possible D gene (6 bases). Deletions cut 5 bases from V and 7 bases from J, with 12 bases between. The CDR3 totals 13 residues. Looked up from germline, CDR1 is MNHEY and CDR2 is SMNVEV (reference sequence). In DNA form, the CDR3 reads TGTGCCAGCAGTCCGGGGGCATGGCAGCCCCAGCATTTT. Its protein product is CASSPGAWQPQHF.

The CDR3 DNA sequence: TGTGCCACCATGACTAGCGGGGGCACAGATACGCAGTATTTT. It translates to CATMTSGGTDTQYF. The rearrangement links TRBV24-1 to TRBJ2-3, with 11 nucleotides matching TRBD2. Germline CDR1 and CDR2: KGHDR and SFDVKD. Losses at the gene ends were 8 bases for V and 1 base for J; bases not matched to a gene: 1. The CDR3 extends over 14 amino acids.

CDR3 region: CASSHRTDTTVDTQYF. CDR3 coding DNA: TGCGCCAGCAGCCATCGGACGGATACCACGGTAGATACGCAGTATTTT. The chain carries TRBV5-1 and TRBJ2-3; no reliable D call. The ends were cut back, 4 bases at V and 5 bases at J, with 20 bases in the middle. Per germline, CDR1 SGHRS and CDR2 YFSETQ. The CDR3 loop spans 16 amino acids. The whole variable domain, filled in from reference TRBV5-1 and TRBJ2-3, reads KAGVTQTPRYLIKTRGQQVTLSCSPISGHRSVSWYQQTPGQGLQFLFEYFSETQRNKGNFPGRFSGRQFSNSRSEMNVSTLELGDSALYLCASSHRTDTTVDTQYFGPGTRLTVL.

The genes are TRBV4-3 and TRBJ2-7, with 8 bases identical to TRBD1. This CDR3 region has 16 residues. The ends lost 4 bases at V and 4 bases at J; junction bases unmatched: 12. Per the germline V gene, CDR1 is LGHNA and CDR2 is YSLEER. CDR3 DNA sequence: TGCGCCAGCAGCCTCGGTTTAGGACAGGGATCTTACGAGCAGTACTTC. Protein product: CASSLGLGQGSYEQYF.

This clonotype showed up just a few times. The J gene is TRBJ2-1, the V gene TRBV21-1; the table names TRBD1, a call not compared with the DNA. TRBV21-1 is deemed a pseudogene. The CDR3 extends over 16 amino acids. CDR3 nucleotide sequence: TGTGCCAGCAGCAGATTCCAGGACAGGGTTTACAATGAGCAGTTCTTC. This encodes CASSRFQDRVYNEQFF.

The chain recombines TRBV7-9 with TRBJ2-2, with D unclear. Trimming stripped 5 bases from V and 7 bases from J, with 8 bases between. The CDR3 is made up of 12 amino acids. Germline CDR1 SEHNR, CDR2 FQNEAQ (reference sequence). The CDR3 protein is CASSPGGGELFF. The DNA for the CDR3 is TGTGCCAGCAGCCCTGGTGGCGGGGAGCTGTTTTTT. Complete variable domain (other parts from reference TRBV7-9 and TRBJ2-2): DTGVSQNPRHKITKRGQNVTFRCDPISEHNRLYWYRQTLGQGPEFLTYFQNEAQLEKSRLLSDRFSAERPKGSFSTLEIQRTEQGDSAMYLCASSPGGGELFFGEGSRLTVL.

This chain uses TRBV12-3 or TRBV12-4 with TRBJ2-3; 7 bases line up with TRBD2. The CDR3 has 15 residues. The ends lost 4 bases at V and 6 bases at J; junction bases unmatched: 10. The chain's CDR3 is CASSYDGRRADTQYF. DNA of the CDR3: TGTGCCAGCAGTTACGACGGGAGGAGAGCGGATACGCAGTATTTT.

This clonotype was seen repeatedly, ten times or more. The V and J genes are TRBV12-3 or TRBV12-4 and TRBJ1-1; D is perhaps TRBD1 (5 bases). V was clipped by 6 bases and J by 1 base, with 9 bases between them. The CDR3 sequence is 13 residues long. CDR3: CASSLTGNTEAFF. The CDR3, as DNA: TGTGCCAGCAGCCTTACAGGGAACACTGAAGCTTTCTTT.